A selection of T cell receptor beta chains follows, all from one sample in a study of technical replicates of blood from a few donors. This table comes from immunoSEQ multiplex PCR, and its TCRdb copy is limited to in-frame clones, with some not included. The top ten hold approximately 7.8% of the sample, which has about 6,900 clones, 90% to 97% seen once. The sequencing input was PBMCs. Receptors originate from a human donor in good health. CDR3s include the opening cysteine and the closing phenylalanine or tryptophan. The order of the fields is D gene, CDR3 length, J gene, V gene, clone size, CDR3 DNA, CDR3 protein. The D gene is left open where the match is weak. Clone size, where shown, is once, few, many, or a class for clones that have expanded.

>.|17|TRBJ2-7|TRBV28|.
TGTGCCAGCAGTCTCTCCGGACTGAGGAAGATCTCCTACGAGCAGTACTTC
CASSLSGLRKISYEQYF
>.|14|TRBJ2-1|TRBV6-5|.
TGTGCCAGCAGTTACCAGACAGCCGGCAATGAGCAGTTCTTC
CASSYQTAGNEQFF
>.|15|TRBJ2-2|TRBV6-6|.
TGTGCCAGCAGTTATGGTAGCAGCAACACCGGGGAGCTGTTTTTT
CASSYGSSNTGELFF
>.|14|TRBJ1-1|TRBV7-9|.
TGTGCCAGCGCAGGAGGAAATATGAACACTGAAGCTTTCTTT
CASAGGNMNTEAFF
>TRBD1|19|TRBJ1-4|TRBV27|.
TGTGCCAGCAGTCCCTTCCGGACAGGGACGGTTTCACCTAATGAAAAACTGTTTTTT
CASSPFRTGTVSPNEKLFF
>.|15|TRBJ1-1|TRBV18|.
TGTGCCAGCTCACCACCCAACATTGCGAACACTGAAGCTTTCTTT
CASSPPNIANTEAFF
>TRBD2|15|TRBJ2-2|TRBV19|.
TGTGCCAGTAGACTAGCGGACACTCACACCGGGGAGCTGTTTTTT
CASRLADTHTGELFF
>TRBD1|15|TRBJ2-1|TRBV27|.
TGTGCCAGCAGTTTACGACAGGGGGCTTGGAATGAGCAGTTCTTC
CASSLRQGAWNEQFF
>TRBD2|17|TRBJ2-7|TRBV11-2|once
TGTGCCAGCAGCCCCCGCCGGGGGGAACAAACGAGCTACGAGCAGTACTTC
CASSPRRGEQTSYEQYF
>.|16|TRBJ2-1|TRBV10-1|once
TGCGCCAGCAGTGAGTCCGGGGGAGACCCCTACAATGAGCAGTTCTTC
CASSESGGDPYNEQFF
>.|14|TRBJ2-2|TRBV19|.
TGTGCCAGTAGTATGGCCAGGCGTACCGGGGAGCTGTTTTTT
CASSMARRTGELFF
>TRBD1|16|TRBJ2-1|TRBV7-9|.
TGTGCCAGCAGCAGATGGGACAGGGGTACCTACAATGAGCAGTTCTTC
CASSRWDRGTYNEQFF
>.|12|TRBJ2-7|TRBV6-6|.
TGTGCCAGCAGTACTATGACGTACGAGCAGTACTTC
CASSTMTYEQYF
>.|19|TRBJ2-7|TRBV9|.
TGTGCCAGCAGCCCCCGGGGTCAGGTGGTAGGCGGGCGGTCCTACGAGCAGTACTTC
CASSPRGQVVGGRSYEQYF
>.|13|TRBJ2-5|TRBV5-4|.
TGTGCCAGCAGCTTACCGGGGGTGGAGACCCAGTACTTC
CASSLPGVETQYF
>TRBD2|17|TRBJ2-7|TRBV7-8|.
TGTGCCAGCAGCCCCGAACAGCGGGAGCGTCCTCCCTACGAGCAGTACTTC
CASSPEQRERPPYEQYF
>.|16|TRBJ2-1|TRBV5-8|.
TGTGCCAGCAGCTTCTTCGCGGGGGCGGTCTACAATGAGCAGTTCTTC
CASSFFAGAVYNEQFF
>.|12|TRBJ2-5|TRBV7-3|once
TGTGCCAGCAGCACTCCCCAAGAGACCCAGTACTTC
CASSTPQETQYF
>TRBD2|15|TRBJ2-7|TRBV19|.
TGTGCCAGTAGTTCGAGCGGGGGGGGGTCCTACGAGCAGTACTTC
CASSSSGGGSYEQYF
>TRBD1|13|TRBJ1-1|TRBV6-1|.
TGTGCCAGCACTAGGACAGGGAACACTGAAGCTTTCTTT
CASTRTGNTEAFF
>.|17|TRBJ1-1|TRBV5-4|.
TGTGCCAGCAGCCCCGCCACGGGGCGGGAACTTCACACTGAAGCTTTCTTT
CASSPATGRELHTEAFF
>.|15|TRBJ2-3|TRBV6-5|.
TGTGCCAGCAGCCCTCGAGCGGATAGCACAGATACGCAGTATTTT
CASSPRADSTDTQYF
>.|12|TRBJ1-1|TRBV5-6|.
TGTGCCAGCAGCTTGCAGAACACTGAAGCTTTCTTT
CASSLQNTEAFF
>TRBD2|17|TRBJ2-3|TRBV5-1|once
TGCGCCAGCAGCCGAGAGGGACTAGTCGGGTCGGAAGATACGCAGTATTTT
CASSREGLVGSEDTQYF
>.|13|TRBJ2-3|TRBV6-5|.
TGTGCCAGCATTTCCCCCGGCACAGATACGCAGTATTTT
CASISPGTDTQYF
>.|16|TRBJ2-1|TRBV12-2|.
TGTGCAAGTCGCTTATGGGGACTAGGGTTCTACAATGAGCAGTTCTTC
CASRLWGLGFYNEQFF
>TRBD2|15|TRBJ2-3|TRBV27|.
TGTGCCAGCAGCCTAAGCGGGAATTATGCAGATACGCAGTATTTT
CASSLSGNYADTQYF
>TRBD2|16|TRBJ2-5|TRBV13|.
TGTGCCAGCAGCCTATCGACTAGCGAGAGGCGAGAGACCCAGTACTTC
CASSLSTSERRETQYF
>.|16|TRBJ1-5|TRBV6-5|.
TGTGCCAGCAGTTTACAGGGTGCCGGGGGCAATCAGCCCCAGCATTTT
CASSLQGAGGNQPQHF
>.|15|TRBJ1-2|TRBV5-1|.
TGCGCCAGCAGCTCCGGCCGGACAGCGGACTATGGCTACACCTTC
CASSSGRTADYGYTF
>.|14|TRBJ1-6|TRBV6-5|.
TGTGCCAGCACCGGGGGTTCCTATAATTCACCCCTCCACTTT
CASTGGSYNSPLHF
>TRBD1|13|TRBJ2-3|TRBV7-3|.
TGTGCCAGCAGCTTAAAGGACAGGGTATCGCAGTATTTT
CASSLKDRVSQYF
>TRBD2|13|TRBJ2-7|TRBV2|.
TGTGCCAGGGGAGGACTAGCGGGAGACGAGCAGTACTTC
CARGGLAGDEQYF
>TRBD1|18|TRBJ1-5|TRBV15|once
TGTGCCACCAGCAGCCCGGGACAGGGGGGCCAAGGGAATCAGCCCCAGCATTTT
CATSSPGQGGQGNQPQHF
>.|12|TRBJ2-7|TRBV6-5|.
TGTGCCAGCAGTCACAGCGGCTACGAGCAGTACTTC
CASSHSGYEQYF
>.|15|TRBJ2-5|TRBV7-9|.
TGTGCCAGCAGCTTACTGGCCTCAAGCGGGGAGACCCAGTACTTC
CASSLLASSGETQYF
>TRBD1|15|TRBJ2-7|TRBV18|.
TGTGCCAGCTCACCGAGCCGGGACAGGGGGCACGGGCAGTACTTC
CASSPSRDRGHGQYF
>.|15|TRBJ1-1|TRBV6-1|.
TGTGCCAGCAGTGAGGAGGTATCCTGGAACACTGAAGCTTTCTTT
CASSEEVSWNTEAFF
>TRBD2|14|TRBJ2-1|TRBV7-3|.
TGTGCCAGCAGCGCGGGGACTAGCGGGGCCGAGCAGTTCTTC
CASSAGTSGAEQFF
>.|15|TRBJ2-2|TRBV28|.
TGTGCCACCTCTCCCGGACAGAGTAACACCGGGGAGCTGTTTTTT
CATSPGQSNTGELFF
>TRBD1|14|TRBJ1-2|TRBV10-3|.
TGTGCCATCAGTGAGGCAGGGGGGTCCGATGGCTACACCTTC
CAISEAGGSDGYTF
>.|14|TRBJ2-7|TRBV2|once
TGTGCCAGCAGTGTCTACAGGAGCTCCTACGAGCAGTACTTC
CASSVYRSSYEQYF
>.|13|TRBJ2-5|TRBV19|.
TGTGCCAGTAGTATAGTGGCGGAAGAGACCCAGTACTTC
CASSIVAEETQYF
>.|15|TRBJ2-1|TRBV6-5|.
TGTGCCAGCAGTTCGCTCGACAGATCTATAGATGAGCAGTTCTTC
CASSSLDRSIDEQFF
>.|15|TRBJ2-5|TRBV5-6|.
TGTGCCAGCAGCTGGCAACAGCAATCACAAGAGACCCAGTACTTC
CASSWQQQSQETQYF
>.|13|TRBJ2-1|TRBV27|.
TGTGCCAGCAGTCGTAGCGAGTACAATGAGCAGTTCTTC
CASSRSEYNEQFF
>TRBD1|17|TRBJ2-3|TRBV5-6|.
TGTGCCAGCAGCTTGGAAGCGGTAGCAGGGGGCGTAGATACGCAGTATTTT
CASSLEAVAGGVDTQYF